A single sample gave rise to the 17 T cell receptor beta chains below, sequenced in a study of CD8+CD57+ T cells in acquired aplastic anemia. According to the study, genomic DNA was the template for TCR beta VDJ and CDR3 profiling. From the reads, TCRdb called clonotypes with MiXCR, one entry per CDR3 protein. The profile shows 190,000 or so distinct CDR3 sequences, approximately 57% of them singletons. The sequenced sample was sorted CD4+, CD8+, or CD8+CD57+ T cells (not recorded which) from PBMCs. These receptors came from a human donor in good health.

This clonotype appeared a few times. The chain uses TRBV6-6 and TRBJ2-2; possibly TRBD2 for D (6 bases). The CDR3 contains 16 residues. Trimming removed 3 bases at V and 3 bases at J, with 14 bases between. CDR1 is MNHNY and CDR2 is SVGAGI in the germline V gene (reference sequence). The CDR3 region is CASSYRGTGDTGELFF. The CDR3 nucleotides read TGTGCCAGCAGTTATCGCGGGACGGGGGACACCGGGGAGCTGTTTTTT.

J is TRBJ1-2 and V is TRBV7-8; D possibly corresponds to TRBD1 (5 bases). Germline V gene lookup returns CDR1 SGHVS and CDR2 FQNEAQ. The CDR3 covers 16 residues. V lost 5 bases, J lost 7 bases, and 23 bases lay in between. The DNA of the CDR3 is TGTGCCAGCAGCCCCTGGGAGCGCTCTGGGGCAGCTGGCTACACCTTC. Amino acids: CASSPWERSGAAGYTF.

The rearrangement uses TRBV5-1 and TRBJ1-1; TRBD1 is a possible D gene (6 bases). The germline V gene has CDR1 SGHRS and CDR2 YFSETQ. Trimming left V 5 bases short and J 3 bases short, with 20 bases between. This CDR3 is built from 16 residues. The DNA for the CDR3 is TGCGCCAGCAGGCCAGGGTCAGGGGAGCTGGACACTGAAGCTTTCTTT. Protein: CASRPGSGELDTEAFF. Looking up the rest from reference TRBV5-1 and TRBJ1-1 gives the full variable domain: KAGVTQTPRYLIKTRGQQVTLSCSPISGHRSVSWYQQTPGQGLQFLFEYFSETQRNKGNFPGRFSGRQFSNSRSEMNVSTLELGDSALYLCASRPGSGELDTEAFFGQGTRLTVV.

The chain employs TRBV19 and TRBJ1-2; 8 nucleotides match TRBD1. Germline CDR1 LNHDA, CDR2 SQIVND (reference sequence). The CDR3 sequence is 11 residues long. The ends lost 8 bases at V and 7 bases at J; junction bases unmatched: 3. CDR3 bases: TGTGCCAGTTCCAGGGGGCCTGGCTACACCTTC. Amino acids: CASSRGPGYTF.

This clonotype was detected only a few times. The rearrangement joins TRBV20-1 to TRBJ2-7; 12 nucleotides line up with TRBD2. CDR1 is DFQATT, CDR2 SNEGSKA, per germline (reference sequence). CDR3 length: 15 residues. The V segment lost 5 bases and the J segment 4 bases; nucleotides outside the gene matches: 9. CDR3 protein: CSAGLAGSLGYEQYF. The CDR3 DNA sequence: TGCAGTGCTGGACTAGCGGGGAGCCTAGGGTACGAGCAGTACTTC.

This chain connects TRBV5-5 to TRBJ2-2; D remains ambiguous. This CDR3 has 13 residues. The V end lost 0 bases, the J end lost 11 bases, and 11 bases lay between the germline ends. Germline loops: CDR1 SGHKS, CDR2 YYEKEE (reference sequence). The CDR3 DNA reads TGTGCCAGCAGCTTGGCCATGTCGCGCGAGCTGTTTTTT. Protein product: CASSLAMSRELFF.

This clonotype was counted many times. For the CDR3, the DNA is TGTGCCAGCAGCTTAGGACTAGCGGCCTACGAGCAGTACTTC. Translated: CASSLGLAAYEQYF. The rearrangement uses TRBV2 and TRBJ2-7; TRBD2 matches at 10 bases. Germline V gene data show CDR1 as SNHLY and CDR2 as FYNNEI. With 6 bases clipped from V and 2 bases from J, the junction kept 4 bases outside the gene matches. The CDR3 length is 14 residues.

In this sample, this clonotype turned up once. The rearrangement links TRBV15 to TRBJ2-5; TRBD1 matches 7 bases. The trim removed 3 bases at V and 2 bases at J, leaving 9 bases unmatched. From germline, CDR1 is LNHNV and CDR2 YYDKDF (reference sequence). This CDR3 is 16 amino acids long. The DNA of the CDR3 is TGTGCCACCAGCAGCCTGAACAGGGGACGACAAGAGACCCAGTACTTC. Protein sequence: CATSSLNRGRQETQYF.

The rearrangement links TRBV20-1 to TRBJ1-2; 7 nucleotides line up with TRBD1. The CDR3 extends over 13 amino acids. Germline V gene data show CDR1 as DFQATT and CDR2 as SNEGSKA (reference sequence). As DNA, the CDR3 is TGCAGGGGCGACACAGGGGATAACTATGGCTACACCTTC. Encoded protein: CRGDTGDNYGYTF.

The rearrangement joins TRBV7-6 to TRBJ1-1; tentatively, D is TRBD1 (5 bases). Germline CDR1 SGHVS, CDR2 FNYEAQ. Trimming shortened V by 2 bases and J by 0 bases, and 16 bases separated the two germline ends. The CDR3 has 17 residues. The CDR3 bases are TGTGCCAGCAGCTTACGCCCCGGGGGATCAATGAACACTGAAGCTTTCTTT. It specifies CASSLRPGGSMNTEAFF.

The chain links TRBV10-3 to TRBJ1-6; 7 positions match TRBD1. Germline lookup yields CDR1 ENHRY and CDR2 SYGVKD. This CDR3 has 13 residues. Unmatched junction bases numbered 8, after V lost 10 bases and J lost 8 bases. As DNA, the CDR3 is TGTGCCACCCGACAGGGTTCTGATTCACCCCTCCACTTT. Protein sequence: CATRQGSDSPLHF.

This clonotype was seen just once. Sequence at one end of the junction differs from germline and may be a read error. The chain joins TRBV7-4 to TRBJ1-5, with 7 positions matching TRBD1. This CDR3 is 14 amino acids long. Germline V gene data show CDR1 as SGHVT and CDR2 as SQSDAQ. CDR3 loop: CASSSPDRDQSQHF. CDR3 in DNA: TGTGCCAGCAGCTCTCCAGACAGGGATCAGTCCCAGCATTTT.

This chain links TRBV10-3 with TRBJ1-2; 9 bases line up with TRBD1. Germline lookup yields CDR1 ENHRY and CDR2 SYGVKD. V lost 1 base to trimming and J lost 8 bases; unmatched junction nucleotides: 14. CDR3 length equals 17 residues. As DNA, the CDR3 is TGTGCCATCAGTGAGTGGGTGGAGGGGACAGGGAGAAGGGGCTACACCTTC. This translates into CAISEWVEGTGRRGYTF.

This clonotype appeared a few times. Germline and junction disagree at one end, which may indicate a read error. This chain connects TRBV7-7 to TRBJ1-1; 11 nucleotides agree with TRBD1. Germline assignment: CDR1 SSHAT and CDR2 FNYEAQ (reference sequence). The CDR3 extends over 13 amino acids. The CDR3 here is CASSPGTGGEAFF. CDR3 DNA sequence: TGTGCTAGCAGCCCCGGGACAGGGGGAGAAGCTTTCTTT.

The chain links TRBV4-1 to TRBJ2-3; possibly TRBD1 for D (5 bases). Germline values: CDR1 MGHRA, CDR2 YSYEKL. The V and J ends lost 0 bases and 6 bases respectively, with 13 bases between them. This CDR3 spans 15 amino acids. CDR3 amino acids: CASSQEQTDADTQYF. For the CDR3, the DNA is TGCGCCAGCAGCCAAGAACAGACAGATGCGGATACGCAGTATTTT.

This rearrangement joins TRBV4-2 to TRBJ2-2, with no clear D. This CDR3 region has 15 residues. In germline, CDR1 is LGHNA, CDR2 YNFKEQ. The V end lost 3 bases, the J end lost 0 bases, and 8 bases lay between the germline ends. The CDR3 region is CASSHSGANTGELFF. The CDR3 DNA follows: TGTGCCAGCAGCCACTCGGGCGCGAACACCGGGGAGCTGTTTTTT.

This chain connects TRBV7-2 to TRBJ2-5; 10 positions match TRBD2. This CDR3 comprises 15 residues. Germline V gene data show CDR1 as SGHTA and CDR2 as FQGNSA. The V segment lost 2 bases and the J segment 4 bases; nucleotides outside the gene matches: 4. CDR3 nucleotides: TGTGCCAGCAGCTTAATGTCTAGCGGGAGAGAGACCCAGTACTTC. It yields the protein CASSLMSSGRETQYF.